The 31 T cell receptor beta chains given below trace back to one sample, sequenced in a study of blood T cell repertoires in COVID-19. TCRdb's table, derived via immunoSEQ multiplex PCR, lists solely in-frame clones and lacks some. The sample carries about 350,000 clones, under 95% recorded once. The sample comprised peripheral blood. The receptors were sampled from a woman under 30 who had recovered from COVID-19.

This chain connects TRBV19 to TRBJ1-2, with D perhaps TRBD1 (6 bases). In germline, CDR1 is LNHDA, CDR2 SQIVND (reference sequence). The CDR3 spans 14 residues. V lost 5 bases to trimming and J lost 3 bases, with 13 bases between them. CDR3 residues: CASSSGQMYYGYTF. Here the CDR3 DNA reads TGTGCCAGTAGTTCCGGACAGATGTACTATGGCTACACCTTC.

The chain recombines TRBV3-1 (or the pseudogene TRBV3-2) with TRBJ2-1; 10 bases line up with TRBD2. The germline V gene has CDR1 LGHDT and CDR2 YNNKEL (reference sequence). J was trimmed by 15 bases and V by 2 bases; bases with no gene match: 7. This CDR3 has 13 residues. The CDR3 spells CASSQNLAGEGFF. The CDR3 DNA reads TGTGCCAGCAGCCAAAACCTAGCGGGAGAGGGGTTCTTC.

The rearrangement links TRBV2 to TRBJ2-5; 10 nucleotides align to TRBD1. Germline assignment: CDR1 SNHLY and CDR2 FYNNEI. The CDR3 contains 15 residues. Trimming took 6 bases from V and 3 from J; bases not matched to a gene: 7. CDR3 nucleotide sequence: TGTGCCAGCAGCGCTTTCGGGACAGGGGAAGAGACCCAGTACTTC. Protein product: CASSAFGTGEETQYF.

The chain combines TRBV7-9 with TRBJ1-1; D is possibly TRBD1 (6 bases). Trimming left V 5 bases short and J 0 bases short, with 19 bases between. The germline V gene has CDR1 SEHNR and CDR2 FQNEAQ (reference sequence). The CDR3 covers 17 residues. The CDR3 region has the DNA TGTGCCAGCAGCCCAACTAAGCCGGGACATCTGAACACTGAAGCTTTCTTT. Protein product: CASSPTKPGHLNTEAFF.

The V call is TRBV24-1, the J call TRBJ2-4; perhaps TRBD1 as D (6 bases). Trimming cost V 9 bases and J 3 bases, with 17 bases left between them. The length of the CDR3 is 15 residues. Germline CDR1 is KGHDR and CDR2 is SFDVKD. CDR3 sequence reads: CATSQGTLGKNIQYF. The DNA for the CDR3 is TGTGCCACCTCTCAGGGGACGTTGGGCAAAAACATTCAGTACTTC.

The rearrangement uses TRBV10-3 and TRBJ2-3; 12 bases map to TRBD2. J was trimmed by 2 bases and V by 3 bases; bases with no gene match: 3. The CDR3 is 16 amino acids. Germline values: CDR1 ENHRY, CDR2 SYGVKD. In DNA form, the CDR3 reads TGTGCCATCAGTGACGGACTAGCGGGATCCACAGATACGCAGTATTTT. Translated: CAISDGLAGSTDTQYF.

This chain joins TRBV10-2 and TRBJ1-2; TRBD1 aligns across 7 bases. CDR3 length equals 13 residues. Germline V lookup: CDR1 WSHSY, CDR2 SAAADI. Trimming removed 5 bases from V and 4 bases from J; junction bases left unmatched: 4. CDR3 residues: CASSNRDSYGYTF. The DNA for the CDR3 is TGCGCCAGCAGTAACCGGGACAGCTATGGCTACACCTTC.

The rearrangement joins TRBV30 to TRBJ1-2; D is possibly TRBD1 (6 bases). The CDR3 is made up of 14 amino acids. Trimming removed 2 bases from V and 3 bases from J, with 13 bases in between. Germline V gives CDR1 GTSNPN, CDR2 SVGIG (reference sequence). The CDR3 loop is CAWSSGRGDYGYTF. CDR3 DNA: TGTGCCTGGAGTTCGGGCAGGGGCGACTATGGCTACACCTTC.

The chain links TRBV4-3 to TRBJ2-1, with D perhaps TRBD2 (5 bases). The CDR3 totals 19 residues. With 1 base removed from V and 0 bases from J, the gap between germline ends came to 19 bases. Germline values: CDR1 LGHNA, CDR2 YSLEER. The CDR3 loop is CASSQVPLAGLLSYNEQFF. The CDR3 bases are TGCGCCAGCAGCCAAGTACCCCTGGCGGGCCTCCTCTCCTACAATGAGCAGTTCTTC.

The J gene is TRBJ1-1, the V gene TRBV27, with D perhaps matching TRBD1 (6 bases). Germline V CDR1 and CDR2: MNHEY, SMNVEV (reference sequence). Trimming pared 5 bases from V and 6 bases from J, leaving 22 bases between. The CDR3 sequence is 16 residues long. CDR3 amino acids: CASSPTSTGPRSEAFF. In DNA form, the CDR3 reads TGTGCCAGCAGTCCCACCTCGACAGGACCTAGGTCTGAAGCTTTCTTT.

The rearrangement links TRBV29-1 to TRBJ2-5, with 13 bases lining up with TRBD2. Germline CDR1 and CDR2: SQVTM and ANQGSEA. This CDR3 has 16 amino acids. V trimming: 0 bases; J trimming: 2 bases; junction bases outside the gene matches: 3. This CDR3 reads CSVEDGTSGKQETQYF. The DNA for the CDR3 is TGCAGCGTTGAAGATGGGACTAGCGGGAAACAAGAGACCCAGTACTTC.

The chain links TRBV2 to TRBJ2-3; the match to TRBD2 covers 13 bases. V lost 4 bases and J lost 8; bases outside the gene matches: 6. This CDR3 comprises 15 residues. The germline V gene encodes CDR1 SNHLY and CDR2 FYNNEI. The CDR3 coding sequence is TGTGCCAGCAGTGGGACTAGCGGGAGAGGGGGTACGCAGTATTTT. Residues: CASSGTSGRGGTQYF.

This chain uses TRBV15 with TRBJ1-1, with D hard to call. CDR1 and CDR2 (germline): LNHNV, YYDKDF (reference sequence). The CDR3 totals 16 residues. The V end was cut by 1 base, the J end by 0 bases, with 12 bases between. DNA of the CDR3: TGTGCCACCAGCAGAGGGGAGGGATTTATGAACACTGAAGCTTTCTTT. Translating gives CATSRGEGFMNTEAFF.

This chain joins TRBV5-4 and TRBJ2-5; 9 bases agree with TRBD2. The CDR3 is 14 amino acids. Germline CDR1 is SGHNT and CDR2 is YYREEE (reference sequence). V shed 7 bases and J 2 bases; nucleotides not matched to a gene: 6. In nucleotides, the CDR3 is TGTGCCAGCTTTCGGCGGGAGGGGCAAGAGACCCAGTACTTC. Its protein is CASFRREGQETQYF.

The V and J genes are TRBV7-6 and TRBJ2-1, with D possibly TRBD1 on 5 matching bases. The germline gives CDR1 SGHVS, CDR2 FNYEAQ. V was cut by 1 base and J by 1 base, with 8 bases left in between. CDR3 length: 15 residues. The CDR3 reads CASSLVRQSYNEQFF. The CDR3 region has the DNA TGTGCCAGCAGCTTAGTGAGACAGTCCTACAATGAGCAGTTCTTC.

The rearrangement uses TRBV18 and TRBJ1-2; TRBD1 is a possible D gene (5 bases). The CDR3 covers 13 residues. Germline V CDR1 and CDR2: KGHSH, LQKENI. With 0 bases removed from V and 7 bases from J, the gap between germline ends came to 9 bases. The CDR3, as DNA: TGTGCCAGCTCACCACCCAGGGCGAGTGGCTACACCTTC. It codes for CASSPPRASGYTF.

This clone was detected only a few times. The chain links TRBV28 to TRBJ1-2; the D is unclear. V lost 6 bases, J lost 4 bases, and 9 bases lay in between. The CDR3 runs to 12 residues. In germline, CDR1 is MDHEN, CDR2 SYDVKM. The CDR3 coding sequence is TGTGCCAGCAGCGTGGGGAGCTATGGCTACACCTTC. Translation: CASSVGSYGYTF.

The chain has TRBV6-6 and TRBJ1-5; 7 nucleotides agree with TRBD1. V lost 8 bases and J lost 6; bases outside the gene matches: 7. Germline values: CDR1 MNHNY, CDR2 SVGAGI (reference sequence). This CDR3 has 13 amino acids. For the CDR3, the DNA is TGTGCCAGCGCAGGGGGGTCCGGTCAGCCCCAGCATTTT. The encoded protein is CASAGGSGQPQHF.

CDR3 coding DNA: TGTGCCAGCAGTTCCCATCGGGGGGAAGCTTTCTTT. Translating it yields CASSSHRGEAFF. The rearrangement links TRBV6-2 or TRBV6-3 to TRBJ1-1; possibly TRBD1 for D (5 bases). This CDR3 comprises 12 residues. Germline V gene sequence: CDR1 MNHEY, CDR2 SVGEGT. V shed 4 bases and J shed 8 bases, with 11 bases lying between them.

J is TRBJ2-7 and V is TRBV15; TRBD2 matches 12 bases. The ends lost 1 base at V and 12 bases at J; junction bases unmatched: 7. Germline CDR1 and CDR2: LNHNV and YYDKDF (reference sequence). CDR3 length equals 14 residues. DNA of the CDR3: TGTGCCACCAGCAGAGGTCGACTAGCGGGAGCCGTGTACGTC. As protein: CATSRGRLAGAVYV.

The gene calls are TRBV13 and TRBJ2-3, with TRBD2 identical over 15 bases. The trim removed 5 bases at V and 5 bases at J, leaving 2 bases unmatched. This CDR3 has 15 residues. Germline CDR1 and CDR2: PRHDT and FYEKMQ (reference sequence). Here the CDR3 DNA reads TGTGCCAGCAGCATGGGACTAGCGGGAGGAGATACGCAGTATTTT. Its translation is CASSMGLAGGDTQYF.

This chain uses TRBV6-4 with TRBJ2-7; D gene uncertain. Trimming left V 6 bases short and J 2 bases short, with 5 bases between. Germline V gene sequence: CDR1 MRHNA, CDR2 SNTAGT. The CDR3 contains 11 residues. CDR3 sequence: CASRAAYEQYV. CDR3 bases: TGTGCCAGCAGGGCAGCCTACGAGCAGTACGTC.

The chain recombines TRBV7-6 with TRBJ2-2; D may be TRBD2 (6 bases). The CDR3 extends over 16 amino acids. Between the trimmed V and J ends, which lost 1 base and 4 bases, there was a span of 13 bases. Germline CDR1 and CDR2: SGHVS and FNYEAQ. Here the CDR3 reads CASSLGAREGTGELFF. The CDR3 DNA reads TGTGCCAGCAGCTTAGGGGCGCGGGAAGGCACCGGGGAGCTGTTTTTT.

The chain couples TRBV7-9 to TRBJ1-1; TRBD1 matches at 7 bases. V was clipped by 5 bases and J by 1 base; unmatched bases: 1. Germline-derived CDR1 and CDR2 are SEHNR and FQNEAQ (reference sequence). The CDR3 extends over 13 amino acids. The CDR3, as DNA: TGTGCCAGCAGCGACAGGGAGAACACTGAAGCTTTCTTT. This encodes CASSDRENTEAFF.

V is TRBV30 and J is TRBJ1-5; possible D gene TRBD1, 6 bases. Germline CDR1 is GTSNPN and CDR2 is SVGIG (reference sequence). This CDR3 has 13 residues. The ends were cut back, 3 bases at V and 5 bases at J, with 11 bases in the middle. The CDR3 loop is CAWRGPGDQPQHF. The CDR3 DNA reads TGTGCCTGGAGGGGCCCAGGGGATCAGCCCCAGCATTTT.

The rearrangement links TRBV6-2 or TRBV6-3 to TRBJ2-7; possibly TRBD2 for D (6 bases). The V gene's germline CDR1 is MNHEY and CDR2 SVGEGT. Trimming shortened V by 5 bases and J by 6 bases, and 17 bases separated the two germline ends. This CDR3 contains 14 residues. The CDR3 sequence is CASSRPGGRSEQYV. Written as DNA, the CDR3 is TGTGCCAGCAGTCGGCCCGGGGGTAGGAGCGAGCAGTACGTC.

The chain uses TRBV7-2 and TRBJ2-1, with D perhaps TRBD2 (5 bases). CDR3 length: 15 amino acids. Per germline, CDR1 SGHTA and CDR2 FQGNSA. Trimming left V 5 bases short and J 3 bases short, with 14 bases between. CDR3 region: CASSPLIGVYNEQFF. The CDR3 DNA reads TGTGCCAGCAGCCCTCTAATCGGGGTCTACAATGAGCAGTTCTTC. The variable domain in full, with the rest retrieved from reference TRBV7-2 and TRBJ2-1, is GAGVSQSPSNKVTEKGKDVELRCDPISGHTALYWYRQSLGQGLEFLIYFQGNSAPDKSGLPSDRFSAERTGGSVSTLTIQRTQQEDSAVYLCASSPLIGVYNEQFFGPGTRLTVL.

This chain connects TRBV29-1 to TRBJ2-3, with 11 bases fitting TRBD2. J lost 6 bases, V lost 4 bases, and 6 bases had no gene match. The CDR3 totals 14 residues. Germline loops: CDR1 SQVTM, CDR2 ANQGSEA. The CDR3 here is CSVVGLAEYDTQYF. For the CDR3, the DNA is TGCAGCGTTGTGGGACTAGCGGAGTATGATACGCAGTATTTT.

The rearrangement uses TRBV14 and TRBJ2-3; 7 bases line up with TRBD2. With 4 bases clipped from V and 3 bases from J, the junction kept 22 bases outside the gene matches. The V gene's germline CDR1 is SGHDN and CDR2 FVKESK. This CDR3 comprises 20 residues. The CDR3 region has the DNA TGTGCCAGCAGCCTCACCCGCCCTTCAATAGCGGGCGGGGGAACAGATACGCAGTATTTT. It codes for CASSLTRPSIAGGGTDTQYF.

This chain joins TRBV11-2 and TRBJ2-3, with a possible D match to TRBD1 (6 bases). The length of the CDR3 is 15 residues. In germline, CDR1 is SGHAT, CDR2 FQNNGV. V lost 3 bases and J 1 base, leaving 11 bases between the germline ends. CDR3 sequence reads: CASSLTGPRTDTQYF. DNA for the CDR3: TGTGCCAGCAGCTTGACAGGCCCTCGCACAGATACGCAGTATTTT.

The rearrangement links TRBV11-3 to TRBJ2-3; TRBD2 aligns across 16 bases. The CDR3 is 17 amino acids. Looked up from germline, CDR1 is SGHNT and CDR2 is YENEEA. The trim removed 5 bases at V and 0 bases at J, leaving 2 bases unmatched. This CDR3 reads CASSPGLAGGSTDTQYF. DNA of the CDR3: TGTGCCAGCAGCCCGGGACTAGCGGGAGGGAGCACAGATACGCAGTATTTT.